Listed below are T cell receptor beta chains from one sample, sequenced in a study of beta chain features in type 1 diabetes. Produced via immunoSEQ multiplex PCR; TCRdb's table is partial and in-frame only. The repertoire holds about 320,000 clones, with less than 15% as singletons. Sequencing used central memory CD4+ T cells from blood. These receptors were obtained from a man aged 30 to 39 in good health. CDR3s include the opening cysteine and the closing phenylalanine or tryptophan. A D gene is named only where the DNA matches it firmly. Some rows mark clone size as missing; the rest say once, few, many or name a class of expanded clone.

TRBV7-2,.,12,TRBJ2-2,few,CASSATGGELFF,TGTGCCAGCAGCGCCACTGGCGGGGAGCTGTTTTTT
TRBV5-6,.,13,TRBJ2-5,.,CASSLARPETQYF,TGTGCCAGCAGCTTGGCTAGGCCAGAGACCCAGTACTTC
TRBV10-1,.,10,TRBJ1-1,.,CASSITEAFF,TGCGCCAGCAGTATCACTGAAGCTTTCTTT
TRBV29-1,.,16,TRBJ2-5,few,CSALGSGRASKETQYF,TGCAGCGCCCTAGGGTCGGGGCGGGCGTCTAAAGAGACCCAGTACTTC
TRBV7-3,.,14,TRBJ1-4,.,CASSLGTTNEKLFF,TGTGCCAGCAGCTTAGGGACAACTAATGAAAAACTGTTTTTT
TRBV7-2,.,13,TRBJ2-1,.,CASSLVGGAIQFF,TGTGCCAGCAGCCTGGTAGGGGGAGCCATTCAGTTCTTC
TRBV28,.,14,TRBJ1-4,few,CASSLSGAVEKLFF,TGTGCCAGCAGTTTGTCGGGAGCCGTTGAAAAACTGTTTTTT
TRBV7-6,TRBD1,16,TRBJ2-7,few,CASSSMGYSDREEQYF,TGTGCCAGCAGCTCAATGGGATACTCGGACAGGGAAGAGCAGTACTTC
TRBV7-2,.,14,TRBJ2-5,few,CASSLDPRSGTQYF,TGTGCCAGCAGCTTAGACCCGCGGTCGGGGACCCAGTACTTC
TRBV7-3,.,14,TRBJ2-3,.,CASSLGTPLATQYF,TGTGCCAGCAGCCTCGGGACTCCTCTAGCGACGCAGTATTTT
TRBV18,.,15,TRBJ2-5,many,CASSPVAGPQETQYF,TGTGCCAGCTCACCAGTGGCAGGCCCACAAGAGACCCAGTACTTC
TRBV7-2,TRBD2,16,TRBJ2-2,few,CASSLVAGVGTGELFF,TGTGCCAGCAGCTTAGTAGCGGGAGTTGGGACCGGGGAGCTGTTTTTT
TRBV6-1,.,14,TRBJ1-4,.,CASSELTASTRLFF,TGTGCCAGCAGTGAACTAACCGCCTCAACACGGCTGTTTTTT
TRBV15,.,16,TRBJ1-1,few,CATSRDLLGVNTEAFF,TGTGCCACCAGCAGAGATCTCCTCGGGGTTAACACTGAAGCTTTCTTT
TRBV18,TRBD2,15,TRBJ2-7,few,CASSPTRGSSYEQYF,TGTGCCAGCTCACCGACCCGCGGGAGCTCCTACGAGCAGTACTTC
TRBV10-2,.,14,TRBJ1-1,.,CASTLTGLNTEAFF,TGCGCCAGCACCCTGACAGGTCTTAACACTGAAGCTTTCTTT
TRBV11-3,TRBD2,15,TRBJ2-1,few,CASSLGAGGNNEQFF,TGTGCCAGCAGCTTAGGAGCGGGAGGTAACAATGAGCAGTTCTTC
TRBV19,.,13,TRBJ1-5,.,CASSPQNNQPQHF,TGTGCCAGTAGTCCGCAGAACAATCAGCCCCAGCATTTT
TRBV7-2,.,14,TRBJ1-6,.,CASSLEAGLSPLHF,TGTGCCAGCAGCTTAGAGGCCGGGTTATCACCCCTCCACTTT
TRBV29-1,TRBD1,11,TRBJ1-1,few,CSGRQGPEAFF,TGCAGCGGCAGACAGGGGCCTGAAGCTTTCTTT
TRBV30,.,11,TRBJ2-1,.,CAWMQGSEQFF,TGTGCCTGGATGCAGGGGAGTGAGCAGTTCTTC
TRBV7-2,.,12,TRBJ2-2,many,CANVRTTGELFF,TGTGCCAACGTTCGGACCACCGGGGAGCTGTTTTTT
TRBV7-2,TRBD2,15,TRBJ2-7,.,CASSAERGGVYEQYF,TGTGCCAGCAGCGCGGAGCGGGGGGGAGTCTACGAGCAGTACTTC
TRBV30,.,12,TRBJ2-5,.,CAWGSGRETQYF,TGTGCCTGGGGGTCCGGACGGGAGACCCAGTACTTC
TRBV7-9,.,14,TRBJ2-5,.,CASSLTRTGETQYF,TGTGCCAGCAGCCTGACGAGGACCGGAGAGACCCAGTACTTC
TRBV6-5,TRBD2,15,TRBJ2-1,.,CASSYTGLAGGLPFF,TGTGCCAGCAGTTATACTGGACTAGCGGGAGGTCTGCCGTTCTTC
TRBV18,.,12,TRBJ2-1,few,CASSPRTGEQFF,TGTGCCAGCTCACCTAGGACGGGGGAGCAGTTCTTC
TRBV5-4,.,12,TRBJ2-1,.,CASSPGATEQFF,TGTGCCAGCAGCCCGGGAGCTACTGAGCAGTTCTTC
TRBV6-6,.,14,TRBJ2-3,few,CASKVMDSTDTQYF,TGTGCCAGCAAAGTGATGGATAGCACAGATACGCAGTATTTT
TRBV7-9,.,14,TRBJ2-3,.,CASSSGPPPDTQYF,TGTGCCAGCAGCTCCGGTCCCCCCCCAGATACGCAGTATTTT
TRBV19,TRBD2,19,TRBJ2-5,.,CASSLRAGTSGKGQETQYF,TGTGCCAGTAGTCTGCGAGCCGGGACTAGCGGGAAGGGCCAAGAGACCCAGTACTTC
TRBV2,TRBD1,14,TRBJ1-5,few,CASSSDRARQPQHF,TGTGCCAGCAGCTCCGACAGGGCCCGGCAGCCCCAGCATTTT
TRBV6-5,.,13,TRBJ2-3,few,CATYFRDTDTQYF,TGTGCCACCTATTTCAGGGACACAGATACGCAGTATTTT
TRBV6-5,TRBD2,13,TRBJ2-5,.,CASSLAGVETQYF,TGTGCCAGCAGTTTGGCGGGAGTGGAGACCCAGTACTTC
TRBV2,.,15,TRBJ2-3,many,CASRRLSSSTDTQYF,TGTGCCAGCAGGAGGTTAAGTTCTAGCACAGATACGCAGTATTTT
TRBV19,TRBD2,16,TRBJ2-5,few,CASSITSGSAEETQYF,TGTGCCAGTAGTATAACTAGCGGGAGCGCTGAAGAGACCCAGTACTTC
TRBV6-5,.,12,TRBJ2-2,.,CATTGFIGELFF,TGTGCCACTACTGGATTTATCGGGGAGCTGTTTTTT
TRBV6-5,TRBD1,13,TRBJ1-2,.,CASRGQARYGYTF,TGTGCCAGCCGGGGACAGGCTCGGTATGGCTACACCTTC
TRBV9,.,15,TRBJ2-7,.,CASSEGGGSGYEQYF,TGTGCCAGCAGCGAGGGTGGTGGGTCGGGTTACGAGCAGTACTTC
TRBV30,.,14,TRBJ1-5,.,CAWSGLLAGQPQHF,TGTGCCTGGAGTGGCCTTTTAGCTGGTCAGCCCCAGCATTTT
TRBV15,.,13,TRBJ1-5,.,CATSRDPFQPQHF,TGTGCCACCAGCAGAGATCCGTTTCAGCCCCAGCATTTT
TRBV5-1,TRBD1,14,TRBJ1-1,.,CASSDTGTGAVAFF,TGCGCCAGCAGCGATACCGGGACAGGGGCGGTAGCTTTCTTT
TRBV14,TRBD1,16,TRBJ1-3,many,CASSQGQGTGGDTIYF,TGTGCCAGCAGCCAAGGCCAAGGGACAGGGGGTGACACCATATATTTT
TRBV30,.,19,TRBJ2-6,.,CAWSVRGGPFTRTKNVLTF,TGTGCCTGGAGTGTACGGGGTGGTCCCTTTACACGTACGAAGAACGTCCTGACTTTC
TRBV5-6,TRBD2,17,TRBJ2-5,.,CASSLQGPSGNLETQYF,TGTGCCAGCAGCTTACAGGGTCCTAGCGGGAATCTAGAGACCCAGTACTTC
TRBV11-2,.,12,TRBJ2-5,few,CASSLWSETQYF,TGTGCCAGCAGCTTATGGTCGGAGACCCAGTACTTC
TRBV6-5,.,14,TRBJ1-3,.,CASSYRGIEDTIYF,TGTGCCAGCAGTTACCGAGGGATCGAAGACACCATATATTTT
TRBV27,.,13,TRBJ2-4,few,CASSFSGKNIQYF,TGTGCCAGCAGTTTCTCGGGCAAAAACATTCAGTACTTC
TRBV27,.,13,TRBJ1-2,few,CASSGSSNYGYTF,TGTGCCAGCAGCGGGAGTTCTAACTATGGCTACACCTTC
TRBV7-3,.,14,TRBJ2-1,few,CASSPWGHQEEQFF,TGTGCCAGCAGCCCCTGGGGGCACCAAGAGGAGCAGTTCTTC
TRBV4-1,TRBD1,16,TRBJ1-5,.,CASSQDGGQGNQPQHF,TGCGCCAGCAGCCAAGATGGTGGACAGGGGAATCAGCCCCAGCATTTT